One and the same sample provided the 5 T cell receptor beta chains below, sequenced in a study of shared clonotypes between healthy human individuals. Clones were sequenced by immunoSEQ multiplex PCR, and TCRdb holds only the in-frame ones, with some missing. The table lists roughly 810,000 clones, about 97% of them singletons. Naive-designated CD8 cells lacked CD45RO, were positively enriched for CCR7, and omitted terminally differentiated effector memory CD45RA+ cells. The sample comprised naive CD8+ T cells sorted from blood. Receptor source: a man younger than 45 in good health.

As regards this clone: Other nucleotide sequences in the sample specify the same CDR3. The V gene is TRBV2, the J gene TRBJ2-7; D call uncertain. The CDR3 is made up of 10 amino acids. The ends were cut back, 8 bases at V and 5 bases at J, with 7 bases in the middle. Germline CDR1 reads SNHLY; CDR2 reads FYNNEI. CDR3 protein: CASLGNEQYF. CDR3 sequence (DNA): TGTGCCAGCTTGGGAAACGAGCAGTACTTC.

V usage is TRBV28 and J usage is TRBJ2-2; a weak D match, TRBD1 (5 bases). The CDR3 is made up of 15 amino acids. The V end was cut by 7 bases, the J end by 5 bases, with 17 bases between. Germline CDR1 reads MDHEN; CDR2 reads SYDVKM. The CDR3 sequence: CASTFLRQLTGELFF. Here the CDR3 DNA reads TGTGCCAGCACCTTCCTCAGACAGCTAACCGGGGAGCTGTTTTTT.

The chain combines TRBV10-3 with TRBJ1-5; D is possibly TRBD1 (6 bases). V was trimmed by 1 base and J by 5 bases, leaving 12 bases between them. CDR3 length equals 15 residues. Germline assignment: CDR1 ENHRY and CDR2 SYGVKD. This CDR3 reads CAISEFGGGDQPQHF. In DNA, the CDR3 is TGTGCCATCAGTGAGTTTGGGGGGGGCGATCAGCCCCAGCATTTT.

This rearrangement joins TRBV10-3 to TRBJ1-2; D remains unclear. CDR3 length equals 18 residues. Per germline, CDR1 ENHRY and CDR2 SYGVKD. Deletions cut 0 bases from V and 0 bases from J, with 17 bases between. The CDR3 spells CAISESVPEARANYGYTF. The CDR3 coding sequence is TGTGCCATCAGTGAGTCCGTTCCGGAGGCAAGGGCTAACTATGGCTACACCTTC.

The V call is TRBV9, the J call TRBJ2-2; perhaps D is TRBD1 or TRBD2 (5 bases each). V lost 1 base and J lost 3, with 13 bases in between. From germline, CDR1 is SGDLS and CDR2 YYNGEE. The CDR3 loop spans 16 amino acids. The CDR3 protein is CASSVTGPGDTGELFF. CDR3 DNA: TGTGCCAGCAGCGTAACGGGACCTGGGGACACCGGGGAGCTGTTTTTT.